Detailed here is one TCR beta chain. Antigen: not known. This sample was taken from a study of T cell responses to AZD1222 COVID-19 vaccine. The CDR3 covers 14 residues. Between the trimmed V and J ends, which lost 6 bases and 5 bases, there was a span of 16 bases. CDR1 and CDR2 from the germline V gene are SGHAT and FQNNGV. Profiling relied on immunoSEQ multiplex PCR, and the TCRdb table lists in-frame clones only, not all of them. The data contain some 150,000 clones, 87% of them seen just once; the ten biggest clones take up just over 9%. Notes on the study in general: Targets within unmutated variant regions were reportedly found for nearly half of spike-specific TCRs.

Specimen: peripheral blood, collected 28 days after the second AZD1222 dose. The chain joins TRBV11-2 to TRBJ2-5; perhaps TRBD2 as D (5 bases). This receptor was identified in an adult who received the AZD1222 COVID-19 vaccine. The CDR3 nucleotides read TGTGCCAGCAGTAAACGGGGTTTTGAGGAGACCCAGTACTTC. Translation: CASSKRGFEETQYF.